Here is one T cell receptor (beta chain) with its context. The antigen remains unidentified. This table comes from immunoSEQ multiplex PCR, and its TCRdb copy is limited to in-frame clones, with some not included. The sample shows over 85,000 clones, about 92% of them seen only once. The sample originates from a study of OX40 agonist ivuxolimab in advanced cancers. Findings of the study overall: Dose levels from 0.1 to 3.0 mg/kg saw CD4+ and CD8+ blood T cells expand clonally by week 6.

The clonotype was recovered from an adult with an advanced solid tumor such as melanoma, head and neck, liver or kidney cancer. The sequenced sample was CD4+ or CD8+ T cells sorted from blood, obtained in a trial of the OX40 agonist ivuxolimab.

This CDR3 is CATKIAGVPNEQFF. CDR3 nucleotides: TGTGCCACAAAGATAGCGGGAGTTCCCAATGAGCAGTTCTTC. The rearrangement uses TRBV6-5 and TRBJ2-1; 9 bases match TRBD2. The germline V gene has CDR1 MNHEY and CDR2 SVGAGI. The CDR3 length is 14 residues. With 10 bases clipped from V and 6 bases from J, the junction kept 10 bases outside the gene matches.